The 22 T cell receptor beta chains in this list originate from one sample, sequenced in a study of cytotoxic CD8 clonotypes in ibrutinib-treated CLL. The data were produced by immunoSEQ multiplex PCR, yet TCRdb's version contains in-frame clones alone and is incomplete. This table has about 36,000 clones, 70% to 75% appearing once. The sample was PBMCs, taken at disease progression, from a patient treated with ibrutinib. The receptors come from a human donor with chronic lymphocytic leukemia.

V gene TRBV2 combines with J gene TRBJ2-5; unclear D gene. CDR3 length: 12 residues. CDR1 SNHLY and CDR2 FYNNEI come from the germline V gene. V lost 7 bases and J 5 bases, leaving 11 bases between the germline ends. The CDR3 sequence: CASNQRWETQYF. The CDR3, as DNA: TGTGCCAGCAACCAGCGTTGGGAGACCCAGTACTTC.

This clone came up a few times. The V gene is TRBV10-1, the J gene TRBJ2-1, with D unresolved. Per the germline V gene, CDR1 is WNHNN and CDR2 is SYGVQD (reference sequence). This CDR3 is 13 amino acids long. With 5 bases removed from V and 9 bases from J, the gap between germline ends came to 14 bases. The DNA of the CDR3 is TGCGCCAGCAGTCCGGACGTAGTCAGTGAGCAGTTCTTC. Protein: CASSPDVVSEQFF.

The chain links TRBV11-2 to TRBJ2-1; 12 bases are a match to TRBD2. The CDR3 has 19 amino acids. Germline lookup yields CDR1 SGHAT and CDR2 FQNNGV. Trimming removed 5 bases from V and 4 bases from J; junction bases left unmatched: 15. Written as DNA, the CDR3 is TGTGCCAGCAGCCCTATAAGGGTACTAGCGGGGGGAAATTACAATGAGCAGTTCTTC. It is translated as CASSPIRVLAGGNYNEQFF.

The V call is TRBV19, the J call TRBJ2-5; TRBD2 matches at 9 bases. J lost 4 bases, V lost 1 base, and 7 bases had no gene match. The CDR3 has 16 residues. The germline gives CDR1 LNHDA, CDR2 SQIVND (reference sequence). The CDR3 here is CASSIGGLAGGETQYF. The CDR3 DNA sequence: TGTGCCAGTAGTATAGGGGGACTAGCCGGTGGAGAGACCCAGTACTTC.

J is TRBJ1-5 and V is TRBV2; D remains unclear. The CDR3 has 14 residues. Trimming cost V 8 bases and J 7 bases, with 18 bases left between them. The V gene's germline CDR1 is SNHLY and CDR2 FYNNEI. The CDR3 DNA is TGTGCCAGCGGCCGGACCCGCGTTGGACAGCCCCAGCATTTT. Translating it yields CASGRTRVGQPQHF. Drawing the rest from reference TRBV2 and TRBJ1-5, the complete variable domain is EPEVTQTPSHQVTQMGQEVILRCVPISNHLYFYWYRQILGQKVEFLVSFYNNEISEKSEIFDDQFSVERPDGSNFTLKIRSTKLEDSAMYFCASGRTRVGQPQHFGDGTRLSIL.

The chain joins TRBV4-1 to TRBJ1-1; TRBD1 agrees at 8 bases. Germline CDR1 and CDR2: MGHRA and YSYEKL. With 1 base clipped from V and 0 bases from J, the junction kept 1 base outside the gene matches. The CDR3 runs to 15 residues. CDR3 nucleotide sequence: TGCGCCAGCAGCCAAGGGGACAGGTTGAACACTGAAGCTTTCTTT. Translated, it gives CASSQGDRLNTEAFF.

J is TRBJ1-1 and V is TRBV2; D is unclear. The CDR3 has 14 amino acids. Germline lookup yields CDR1 SNHLY and CDR2 FYNNEI. V gave up 7 bases and J gave up 0 bases, with 12 bases separating them. CDR3 loop: CASMRGAMNTEAFF. DNA for the CDR3: TGTGCCAGCATGCGGGGTGCTATGAACACTGAAGCTTTCTTT.

The chain links TRBV7-9 to TRBJ1-4, with D possibly being TRBD1 (6 bases). Trimming shortened V by 5 bases and J by 8 bases, and 21 bases separated the two germline ends. From germline, CDR1 is SEHNR and CDR2 FQNEAQ (reference sequence). The CDR3 has 16 amino acids. CDR3 DNA: TGTGCCAGCAGCCCGAGATTACAGGGCGGAGGGGAAAAACTGTTTTTT. As protein: CASSPRLQGGGEKLFF.

This clone appeared a few times. The DNA of the CDR3 is TGCGCCAGCAGCTCGGGCCGTTGGACAGGGGACATGAACACTGAAGCTTTCTTT. Translating it yields CASSSGRWTGDMNTEAFF. The chain is built from TRBV5-1 and TRBJ1-1, with 9 bases matching TRBD1. Germline CDR1 reads SGHRS; CDR2 reads YFSETQ. The V gene end was trimmed by 3 bases and the J gene end by 0 bases; junction bases not matched to a gene: 12. The CDR3 has 18 residues.

This clone was seen a handful of times. The rearrangement joins TRBV7-9 to TRBJ2-1; 16 bases line up with TRBD2. Germline values: CDR1 SEHNR, CDR2 FQNEAQ (reference sequence). J lost 6 bases, V lost 4 bases, and 9 bases had no gene match. The CDR3 contains 18 residues. CDR3 DNA sequence: TGTGCCAGCAGCTCCCCGGGACTAGCGGGGGGGCGAAGCAATGAGCAGTTCTTC. This encodes CASSSPGLAGGRSNEQFF.

V gene TRBV2 combines with J gene TRBJ1-6, with a weak D call TRBD1 (5 bases). V lost 7 bases and J lost 3, with 16 bases in between. CDR3 length equals 16 residues. Germline-derived CDR1 and CDR2 are SNHLY and FYNNEI. The CDR3 loop reads CASTSDMSFYNSPLHF. CDR3 nucleotide sequence: TGTGCCAGCACCTCGGACATGTCCTTCTATAATTCACCCCTCCACTTT.

The chain is built from TRBV7-8 and TRBJ2-7; D could derive from TRBD1 or TRBD2 (5 bases each). V gave up 8 bases and J gave up 4 bases, with 15 bases separating them. Germline V gene lookup returns CDR1 SGHVS and CDR2 FQNEAQ. This CDR3 is 13 amino acids long. The CDR3 region is CASRLVEGYEQYF. As DNA, the CDR3 is TGTGCCAGCCGACTCGTTGAGGGGTACGAGCAGTACTTC. Looking up the rest from reference TRBV7-8 and TRBJ2-7 gives the full variable domain: GAGVSQSPRYKVAKRGQDVALRCDPISGHVSLFWYQQALGQGPEFLTYFQNEAQLDKSGLPSDRFFAERPEGSVSTLKIQRTQQEDSAVYLCASRLVEGYEQYFGPGTRLTVT.

The V call is TRBV5-4, the J call TRBJ2-7; D possibly matches TRBD1 or TRBD2 (7 bases each). Germline V gene data show CDR1 as SGHNT and CDR2 as YYREEE (reference sequence). Trimming cost V 7 bases and J 4 bases, with 24 bases left between them. This CDR3 is built from 16 residues. This CDR3 reads CASGLGGGGGAYEQYF. CDR3 coding DNA: TGTGCCAGCGGCCTGGGAGGGGGCGGGGGTGCTTACGAGCAGTACTTC.

The chain couples TRBV6-1 to TRBJ1-2; 9 bases are shared with TRBD1. Germline assignment: CDR1 MNHNS and CDR2 SASEGT. V dropped 1 base and J dropped 5; count of bases not matched to a gene: 2. This CDR3 has 14 amino acids. This CDR3 is CASSEVGTGYGYTF. Written as DNA, the CDR3 is TGTGCCAGCAGTGAAGTGGGGACAGGGTATGGCTACACCTTC.

V is TRBV21-1 and J is TRBJ2-5; TRBD2 is the table's D call, not checked against the DNA. TRBV21-1 is tagged as a pseudogene. The CDR3 covers 15 residues. CDR3 residues: CASSNGTSGQETQYF. CDR3 in DNA: TGTGCCAGCAGCAATGGGACTAGCGGACAAGAGACCCAGTACTTC.

This chain links TRBV6-1 with TRBJ1-6, with D perhaps matching TRBD1 (6 bases). The CDR3 loop spans 17 amino acids. The V gene's germline CDR1 is MNHNS and CDR2 SASEGT. V dropped 4 bases and J dropped 3 bases, with 16 bases sitting between them. This CDR3 is CASSGDRGGYYNSPLHF. As DNA, the CDR3 is TGTGCCAGCAGTGGAGACAGAGGGGGTTACTATAATTCACCCCTCCACTTT.

This rearrangement joins TRBV6-4 to TRBJ2-3; maybe TRBD1 (6 bases). CDR3 length equals 14 residues. Germline V gene lookup returns CDR1 MRHNA and CDR2 SNTAGT. The V and J ends lost 0 bases and 6 bases respectively, with 10 bases between them. CDR3: CASSDSRGSDTQYF. CDR3 nucleotides: TGTGCCAGCAGTGACTCGAGGGGGTCGGATACGCAGTATTTT.

V gene TRBV19 combines with J gene TRBJ1-6; TRBD1 might be the D (6 bases). The CDR3 contains 14 residues. The germline CDR1 and CDR2 sequences are LNHDA and SQIVND (reference sequence). The V end lost 4 bases, the J end lost 7 bases, and 11 bases lay between the germline ends. DNA for the CDR3: TGTGCCAGTAGTACCGGGACACTAAATTCACCCCTCCACTTT. The encoded protein is CASSTGTLNSPLHF. Variable domain in full (rest from reference TRBV19 and TRBJ1-6): DGGITQSPKYLFRKEGQNVTLSCEQNLNHDAMYWYRQDPGQGLRLIYYSQIVNDFQKGDIAEGYSVSREKKESFPLTVTSAQKNPTAFYLCASSTGTLNSPLHFGNGTRLTVT.

V usage is TRBV6-1 and J usage is TRBJ1-2; D may be TRBD1 (5 bases). The CDR3 length is 12 residues. V was clipped by 3 bases and J by 5 bases, with 7 bases between them. Germline CDR1 and CDR2: MNHNS and SASEGT. CDR3 bases: TGTGCCAGCAGTGACGGGGGGTATGGCTACACCTTC. Protein sequence: CASSDGGYGYTF.

The chain recombines TRBV6-5 with TRBJ2-7; D gene unclear. Germline assignment: CDR1 MNHEY and CDR2 SVGAGI. The length of the CDR3 is 13 residues. Trimming removed 6 bases at V and 4 bases at J, with 13 bases between. The CDR3 here is CASSPAGAYEQYF. The CDR3 DNA reads as TGTGCCAGCAGCCCCGCAGGAGCTTACGAGCAGTACTTC.

The rearrangement links TRBV10-1 to TRBJ1-2, with D possibly being TRBD1 (6 bases). The CDR3 extends over 14 amino acids. Deletions cut 3 bases from V and 8 bases from J, with 16 bases between. The germline V gene encodes CDR1 WNHNN and CDR2 SYGVQD (reference sequence). The CDR3 DNA follows: TGCGCCAGCAGTGATCCCTTCAGGGGAGAAGGCTACACCTTC. Residues: CASSDPFRGEGYTF.

This chain uses TRBV6-1 with TRBJ1-2; D not certain. This CDR3 contains 11 residues. Germline CDR1 reads MNHNS; CDR2 reads SASEGT. The V end lost 6 bases, the J end lost 8 bases, and 10 bases lay between the germline ends. Written as DNA, the CDR3 is TGTGCCAGCAGGGGCAGCGGGGGCTACACCTTC. This translates into CASRGSGGYTF.